This entry concerns a single TCR beta chain. The CDR3 runs 13 residues. Per germline, CDR1 MNHEY and CDR2 SMNVEV (reference sequence). Trimming removed 5 bases from V and 7 bases from J, with 14 bases in between. Profiling relied on immunoSEQ multiplex PCR, and the TCRdb table lists in-frame clones only, not all of them. Here the sample spans a few million clones, roughly 95% being singletons. This sample was taken from a study of shared clonotypes between healthy human individuals. This TCR was recovered from a man younger than 35 in good health. The sample was naive CD4+ T cells sorted from blood. Sample subset: CD45RA+ positively selected. This chain joins TRBV27 and TRBJ1-2; tentatively, D is TRBD1 (5 bases). CDR3: CASSPQGGLGYTF. The CDR3 DNA is TGTGCCAGCAGTCCCCAGGGAGGACTTGGCTACACCTTC.